Here is one TCR beta chain with its context. No antigen is known for it. No much larger clone is present one base from it, and per-base qualities are unavailable. The sample originates from a study of blood T cell repertoires in COVID-19 (dated by TCRdb to about 2020). The study in broad terms: Samples covering the acute and convalescent phases of COVID-19 were provided by collaborators in the United States, Italy and Spain. The material from the prospective study consisted of cDNA or gDNA derived from T cells, B-cell-depleted T cells, or PBMCs. Deeply sampled blood TCRbeta repertoires from subjects exposed to, actively infected with, or recovered from COVID-19 were included in the dataset. The repertoires were released in a freely available public database meant as a resource for research on the immune response to SARS-CoV-2. Samples were obtained from the ongoing ImmuneRACE study (first 160 participants) and from 1,000 to 1,500 subjects provided by 6 global collaborators. Nearly every sample came with metadata listing a de-identified subject ID, COVID-19 status, age in years and sex. Where HLA class I and class II types were available, the types were taken from metadata supplied by the sample provider, not from assay-based typing.

In the prospective study, participants were roughly 18 to 100 years old, resided in about two dozen geographic areas of the United States, and were enrolled through a virtual design. In the prospective study, cohorts were assigned on the basis of participant-reported clinical history obtained from a screening survey and a study questionnaire. In the prospective study, mobile phlebotomists collected whole blood, serum and a nasopharyngeal or oropharyngeal swab from each participant. Participants in the prospective study had the option to provide additional blood draws and questionnaires over an approximately 2-month period. Blood samples from the prospective study were shipped frozen or at room temperature prior to DNA extraction. TCRbeta CDR3 regions were amplified from genomic DNA using the immunoSEQ Assay, a bias-controlled multiplex PCR. Turning to the authors' computational methods: The number of nucleated cells in each sample was estimated by amplification of reference gene primers within the assay. Sequence reads were collapsed and filtered to measure the absolute abundance of every unique TCRbeta CDR3 rearrangement. Productive Simpson clonality was computed per sample as the square root of Simpson's diversity index over productive rearrangements. The immuneACCESS repertoire file appears here via TCRdb, limited to in-frame rearrangements. These files lack a portion of the clones; in checked studies, under half of the deficit traces to unresolved V genes, and the cause of the others is not known. V, J and clone size derive from that table, while D and trimming were established from the DNA sequence. The sample includes roughly 220,000 clones, with approximately 83% observed a single time. The ten largest account for 3% to 4% of the sample.

Overall study results and their limits: The quantity of clinical and demographic metadata differed by source and by participant and was supplied without curation.

Reading the germline V gene gives CDR1 SGDLS and CDR2 YYNGEE. V gives up 4 bases and J gives up 4 bases, and the segment between their germline ends measures 14 bases. The CDR3 contains 15 residues, cysteine and phenylalanine counted. Only CDR3 DNA remains: 45 bases, in frame from the first base. Here the chain combines TRBV9 and TRBJ1-4, with an unclear D gene assignment. The sequence was collected from a woman between 40 and 55 years old with acute COVID-19. What was sequenced was PBMCs or T cells enriched from blood (not recorded which). Here is the DNA: TGTGCCAGCAGCCTAGCCGCAGGCGTTAATGAAAAACTGTTTTTT. The resulting protein is CASSLAAGVNEKLFF.